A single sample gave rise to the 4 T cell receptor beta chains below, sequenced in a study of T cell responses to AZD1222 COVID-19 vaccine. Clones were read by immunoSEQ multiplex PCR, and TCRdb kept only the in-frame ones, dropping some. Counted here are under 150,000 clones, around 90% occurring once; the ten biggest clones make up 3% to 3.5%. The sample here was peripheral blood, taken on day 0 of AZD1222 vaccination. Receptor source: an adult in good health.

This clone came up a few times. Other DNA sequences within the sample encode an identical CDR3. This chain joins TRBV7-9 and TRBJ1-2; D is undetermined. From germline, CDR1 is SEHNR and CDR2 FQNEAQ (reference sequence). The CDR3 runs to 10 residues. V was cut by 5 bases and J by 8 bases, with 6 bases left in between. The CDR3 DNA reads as TGTGCCAGCAGCCCCCTGGGCTACACCTTC. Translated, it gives CASSPLGYTF.

CDR3 nucleotide sequence: TGTGCCAGCAGCCAAGGACCCCTAGCGGGGGGCTACGAGCAGTACTTC. It encodes CASSQGPLAGGYEQYF. The V and J genes are TRBV3-1 (or the pseudogene TRBV3-2) and TRBJ2-7, with 11 bases aligning to TRBD2. This CDR3 spans 16 amino acids. Germline CDR1 and CDR2: LGHDT and YNNKEL (reference sequence). J lost 3 bases, V lost 1 base, and 5 bases had no gene match.

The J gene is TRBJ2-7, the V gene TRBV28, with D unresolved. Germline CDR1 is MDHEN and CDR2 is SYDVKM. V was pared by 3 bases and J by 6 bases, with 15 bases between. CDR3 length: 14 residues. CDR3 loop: CASSLSKDRSEQYF. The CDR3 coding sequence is TGTGCCAGCAGTTTGTCCAAGGACCGGTCCGAGCAGTACTTC.

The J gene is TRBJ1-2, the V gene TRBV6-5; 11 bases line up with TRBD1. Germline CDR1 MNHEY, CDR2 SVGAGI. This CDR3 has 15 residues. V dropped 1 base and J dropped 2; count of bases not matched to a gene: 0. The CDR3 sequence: CASSYWTGGNYGYTF. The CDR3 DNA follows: TGTGCCAGCAGTTACTGGACAGGGGGCAACTATGGCTACACCTTC.